This TCR beta chain was retrieved from a study of blood T cell repertoires in COVID-19. Across the whole study: Sources were T cells, B-cell-depleted T cells, or PBMCs; the material itself was cDNA or gDNA.

Methods used by the authors: Estimated nucleated cell counts came from reference gene primer amplification. The repertoire was sequenced with immunoSEQ multiplex PCR; TCRdb's copy has only in-frame clones and lacks some. That table is the source of V, J and clone size, and D and trimming were worked out from the DNA. The table shows approximately 50,000 clones, with 70% to 85% occurring only once. The ends were cut back, 8 bases at V and 3 bases at J, with 10 bases in the middle. The CDR3 extends over 12 amino acids. Germline lookup yields CDR1 SNHLY and CDR2 FYNNEI. The chain uses TRBV2 and TRBJ1-2; no firm D call. The material sequenced was peripheral blood. The receptor comes from a man between 65 and 85 years old with active COVID-19. The CDR3: CASGRVDYGYTF. The CDR3 DNA follows: TGTGCCAGCGGGCGGGTGGACTATGGCTACACCTTC.